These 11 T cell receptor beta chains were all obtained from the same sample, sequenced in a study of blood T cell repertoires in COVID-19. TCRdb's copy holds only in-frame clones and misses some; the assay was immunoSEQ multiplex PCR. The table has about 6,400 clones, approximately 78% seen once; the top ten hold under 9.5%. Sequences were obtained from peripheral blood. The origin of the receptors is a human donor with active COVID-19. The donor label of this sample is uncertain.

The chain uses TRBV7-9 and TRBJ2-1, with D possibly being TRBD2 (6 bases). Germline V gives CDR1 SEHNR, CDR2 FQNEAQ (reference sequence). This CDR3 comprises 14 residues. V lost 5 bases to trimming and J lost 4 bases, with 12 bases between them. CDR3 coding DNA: TGTGCCAGCAGCGCCGACGGAGGGTACAATGAGCAGTTCTTC. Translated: CASSADGGYNEQFF.

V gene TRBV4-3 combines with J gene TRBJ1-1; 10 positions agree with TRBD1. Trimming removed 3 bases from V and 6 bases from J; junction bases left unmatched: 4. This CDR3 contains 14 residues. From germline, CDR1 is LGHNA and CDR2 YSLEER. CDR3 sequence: CASSQGQGYSEAFF. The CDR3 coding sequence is TGCGCCAGCAGCCAGGGACAGGGGTACTCTGAAGCTTTCTTT.

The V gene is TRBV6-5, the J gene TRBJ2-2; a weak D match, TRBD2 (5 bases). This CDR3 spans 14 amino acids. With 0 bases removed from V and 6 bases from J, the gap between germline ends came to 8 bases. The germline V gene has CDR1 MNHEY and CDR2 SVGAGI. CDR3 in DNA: TGTGCCAGCAGTTACTCGAGGGCACCCGGGGAGCTGTTTTTT. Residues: CASSYSRAPGELFF.

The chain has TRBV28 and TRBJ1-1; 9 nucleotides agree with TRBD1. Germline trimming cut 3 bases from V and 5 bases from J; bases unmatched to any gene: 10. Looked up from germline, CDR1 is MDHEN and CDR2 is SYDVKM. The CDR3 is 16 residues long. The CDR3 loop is CASSFWTGVRGTEAFF. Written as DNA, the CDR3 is TGTGCCAGCAGTTTTTGGACAGGGGTGAGGGGGACTGAAGCTTTCTTT.

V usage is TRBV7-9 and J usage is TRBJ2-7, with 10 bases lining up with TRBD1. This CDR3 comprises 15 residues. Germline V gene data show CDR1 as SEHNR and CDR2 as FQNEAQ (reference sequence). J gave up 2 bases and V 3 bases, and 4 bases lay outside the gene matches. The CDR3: CASSLTGGAAYEQYF. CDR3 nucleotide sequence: TGTGCCAGCAGCTTGACAGGGGGCGCGGCCTACGAGCAGTACTTC.

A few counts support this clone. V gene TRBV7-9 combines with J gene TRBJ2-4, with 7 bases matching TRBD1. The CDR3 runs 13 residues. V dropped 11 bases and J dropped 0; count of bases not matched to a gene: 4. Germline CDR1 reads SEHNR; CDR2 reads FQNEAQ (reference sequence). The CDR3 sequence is CADRAIAKNIQYF. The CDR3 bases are TGTGCCGACAGGGCGATAGCCAAAAACATTCAGTACTTC.

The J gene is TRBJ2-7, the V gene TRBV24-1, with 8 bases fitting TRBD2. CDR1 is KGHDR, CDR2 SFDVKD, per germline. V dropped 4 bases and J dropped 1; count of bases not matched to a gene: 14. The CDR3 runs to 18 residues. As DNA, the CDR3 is TGTGCCACCAGTGACACCCTAGCGGGTTCCTTCAAGTCCTACGAGCAGTACGTC. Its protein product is CATSDTLAGSFKSYEQYV.

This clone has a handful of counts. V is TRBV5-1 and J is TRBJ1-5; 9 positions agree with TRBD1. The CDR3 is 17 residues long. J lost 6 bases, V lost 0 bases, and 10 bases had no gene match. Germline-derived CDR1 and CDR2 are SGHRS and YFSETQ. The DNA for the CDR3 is TGCGCCAGCAGCTTGGGGCCGGGACAGGGCCTTGGTCAGCCCCAGCATTTT. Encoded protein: CASSLGPGQGLGQPQHF.

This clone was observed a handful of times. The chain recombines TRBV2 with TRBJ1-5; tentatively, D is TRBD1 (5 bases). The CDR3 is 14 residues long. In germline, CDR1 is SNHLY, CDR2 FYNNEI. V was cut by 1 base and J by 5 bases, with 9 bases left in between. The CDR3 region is CASSEGRTYQPQHF. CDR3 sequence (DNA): TGTGCCAGCAGTGAAGGCCGGACATATCAGCCCCAGCATTTT.

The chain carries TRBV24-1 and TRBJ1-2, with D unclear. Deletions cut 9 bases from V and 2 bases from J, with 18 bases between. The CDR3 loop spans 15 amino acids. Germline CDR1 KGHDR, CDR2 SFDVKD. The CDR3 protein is CATAGEDGYNYGYTF. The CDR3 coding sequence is TGTGCCACCGCGGGAGAGGACGGATACAACTATGGCTACACCTTC.

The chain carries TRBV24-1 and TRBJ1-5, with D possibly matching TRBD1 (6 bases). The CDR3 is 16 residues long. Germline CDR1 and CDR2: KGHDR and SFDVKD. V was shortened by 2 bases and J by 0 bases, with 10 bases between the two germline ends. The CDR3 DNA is TGTGCCACCAGTGATTCAAGGACAGATAGCAATCAGCCCCAGCATTTT. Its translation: CATSDSRTDSNQPQHF.